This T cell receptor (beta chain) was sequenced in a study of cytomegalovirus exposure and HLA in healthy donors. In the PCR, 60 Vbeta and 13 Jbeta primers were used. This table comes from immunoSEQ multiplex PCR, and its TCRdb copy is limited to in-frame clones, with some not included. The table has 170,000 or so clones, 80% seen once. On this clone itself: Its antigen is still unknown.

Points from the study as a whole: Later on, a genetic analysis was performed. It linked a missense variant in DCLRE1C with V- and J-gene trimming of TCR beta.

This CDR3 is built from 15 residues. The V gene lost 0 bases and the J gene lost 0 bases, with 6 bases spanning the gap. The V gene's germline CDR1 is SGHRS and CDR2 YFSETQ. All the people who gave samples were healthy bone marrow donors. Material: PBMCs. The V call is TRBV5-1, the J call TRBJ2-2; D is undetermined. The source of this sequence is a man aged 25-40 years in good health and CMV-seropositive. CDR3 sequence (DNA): TGCGCCAGCAGCTTGGGGGCCCCGAACACCGGGGAGCTGTTTTTT. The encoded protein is CASSLGAPNTGELFF.